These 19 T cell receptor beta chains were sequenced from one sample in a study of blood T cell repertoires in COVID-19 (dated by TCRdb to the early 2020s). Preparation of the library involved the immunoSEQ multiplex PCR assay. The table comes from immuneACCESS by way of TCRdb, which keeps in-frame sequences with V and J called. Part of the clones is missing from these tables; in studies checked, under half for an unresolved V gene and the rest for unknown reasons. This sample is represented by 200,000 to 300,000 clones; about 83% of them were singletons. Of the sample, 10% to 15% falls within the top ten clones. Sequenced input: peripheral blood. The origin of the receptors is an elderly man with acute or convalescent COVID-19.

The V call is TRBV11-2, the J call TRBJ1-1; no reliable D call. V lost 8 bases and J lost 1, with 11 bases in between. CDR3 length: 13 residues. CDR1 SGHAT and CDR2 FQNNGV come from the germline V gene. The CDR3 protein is CASSGGRNTEAFF. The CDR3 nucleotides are TGTGCCAGCTCCGGCGGGAGGAACACTGAAGCTTTCTTT.

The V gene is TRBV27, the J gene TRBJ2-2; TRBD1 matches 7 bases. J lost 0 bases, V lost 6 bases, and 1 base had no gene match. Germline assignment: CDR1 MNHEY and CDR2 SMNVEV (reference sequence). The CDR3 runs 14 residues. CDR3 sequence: CASRGQTNTGELFF. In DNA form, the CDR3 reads TGTGCCAGCAGGGGACAGACGAACACCGGGGAGCTGTTTTTT.

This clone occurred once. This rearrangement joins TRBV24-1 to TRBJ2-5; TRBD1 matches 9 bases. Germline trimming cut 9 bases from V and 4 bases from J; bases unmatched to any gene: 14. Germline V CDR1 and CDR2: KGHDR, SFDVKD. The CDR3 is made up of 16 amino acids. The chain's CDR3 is CATSRPGQGIRETQYF. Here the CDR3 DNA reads TGTGCCACCTCTCGTCCGGGACAGGGAATCCGAGAGACCCAGTACTTC.

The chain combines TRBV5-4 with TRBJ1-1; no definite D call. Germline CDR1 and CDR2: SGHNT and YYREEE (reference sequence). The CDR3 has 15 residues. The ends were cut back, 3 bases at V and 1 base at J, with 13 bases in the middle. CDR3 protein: CASSSPGRSNTEAFF. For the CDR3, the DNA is TGTGCCAGCAGCTCTCCTGGGAGATCGAACACTGAAGCTTTCTTT.

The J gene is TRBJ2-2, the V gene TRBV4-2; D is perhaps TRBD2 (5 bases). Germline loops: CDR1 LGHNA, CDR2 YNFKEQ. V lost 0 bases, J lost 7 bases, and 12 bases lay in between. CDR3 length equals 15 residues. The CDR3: CASSQEAAAGGELFF. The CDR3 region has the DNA TGTGCCAGCAGCCAAGAGGCAGCGGCGGGCGGGGAGCTGTTTTTT.

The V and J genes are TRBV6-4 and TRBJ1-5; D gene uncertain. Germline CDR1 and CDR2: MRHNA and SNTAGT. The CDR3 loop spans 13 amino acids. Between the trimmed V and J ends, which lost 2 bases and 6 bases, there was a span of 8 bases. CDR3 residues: CASSDRAGQPQHF. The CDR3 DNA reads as TGTGCCAGCAGTGACAGGGCGGGTCAGCCCCAGCATTTT.

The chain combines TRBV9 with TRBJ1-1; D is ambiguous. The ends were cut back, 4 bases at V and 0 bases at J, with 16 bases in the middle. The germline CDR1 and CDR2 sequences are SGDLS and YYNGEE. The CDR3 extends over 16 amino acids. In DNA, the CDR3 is TGTGCCAGCAGCCCGCCGGGAGACGGGATGAACACTGAAGCTTTCTTT. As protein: CASSPPGDGMNTEAFF.

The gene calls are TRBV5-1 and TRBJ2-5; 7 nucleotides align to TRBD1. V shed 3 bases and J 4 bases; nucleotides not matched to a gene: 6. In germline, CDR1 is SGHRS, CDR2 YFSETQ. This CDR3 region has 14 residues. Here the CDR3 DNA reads TGCGCCAGCAGCTGGGGAGAGGGGGCAGAGACCCAGTACTTC. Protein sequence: CASSWGEGAETQYF.

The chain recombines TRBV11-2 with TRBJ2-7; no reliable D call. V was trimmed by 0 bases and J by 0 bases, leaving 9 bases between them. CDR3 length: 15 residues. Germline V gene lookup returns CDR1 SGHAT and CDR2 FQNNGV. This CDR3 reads CASSLEQARSYEQYF. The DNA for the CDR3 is TGTGCCAGCAGCTTAGAGCAGGCCCGCTCCTACGAGCAGTACTTC.

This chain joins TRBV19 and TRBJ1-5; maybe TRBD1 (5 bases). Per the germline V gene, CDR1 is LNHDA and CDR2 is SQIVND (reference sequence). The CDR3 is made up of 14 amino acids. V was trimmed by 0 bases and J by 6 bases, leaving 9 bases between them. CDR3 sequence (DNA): TGTGCCAGTAGTATAGAGGCAGGGCGTCAGCCCCAGCATTTT. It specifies CASSIEAGRQPQHF.

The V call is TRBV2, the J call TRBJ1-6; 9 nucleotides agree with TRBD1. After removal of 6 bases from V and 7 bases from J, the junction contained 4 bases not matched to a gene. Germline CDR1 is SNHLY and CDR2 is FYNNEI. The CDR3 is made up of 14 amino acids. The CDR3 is CASRVDRGNSPLHF. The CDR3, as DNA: TGTGCCAGCAGGGTCGACAGGGGGAATTCACCCCTCCACTTT.

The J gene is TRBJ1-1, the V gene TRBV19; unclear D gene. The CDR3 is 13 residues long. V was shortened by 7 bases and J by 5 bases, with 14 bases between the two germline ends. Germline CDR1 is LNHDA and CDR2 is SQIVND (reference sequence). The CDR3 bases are TGTGCCAGTACCACCCCCCTAAAAACTGAAGCTTTCTTT. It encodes CASTTPLKTEAFF.

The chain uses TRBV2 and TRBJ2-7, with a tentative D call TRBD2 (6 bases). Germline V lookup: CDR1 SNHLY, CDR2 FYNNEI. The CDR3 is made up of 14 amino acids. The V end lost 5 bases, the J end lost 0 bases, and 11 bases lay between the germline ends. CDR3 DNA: TGTGCCAGCAGTCCCGGGACTTTCTCCTACGAGCAGTACTTC. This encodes CASSPGTFSYEQYF.

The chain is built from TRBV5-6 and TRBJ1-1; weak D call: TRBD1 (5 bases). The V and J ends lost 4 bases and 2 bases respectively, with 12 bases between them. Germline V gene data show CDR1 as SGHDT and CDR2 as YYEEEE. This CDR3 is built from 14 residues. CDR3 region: CASSTGLLNTEAFF. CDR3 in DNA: TGTGCCAGCAGCACGGGACTCTTAAACACTGAAGCTTTCTTT.

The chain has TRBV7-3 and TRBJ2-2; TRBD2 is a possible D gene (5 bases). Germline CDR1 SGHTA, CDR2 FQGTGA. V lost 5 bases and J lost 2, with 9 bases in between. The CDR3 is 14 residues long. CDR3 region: CASSAGTNTGELFF. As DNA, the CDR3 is TGTGCCAGCAGCGCGGGTACCAACACCGGGGAGCTGTTTTTT.

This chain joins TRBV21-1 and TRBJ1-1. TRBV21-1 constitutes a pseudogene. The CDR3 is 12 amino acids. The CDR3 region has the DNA TGTGCCAGCAGCAAAGACGGGGGTGAAGCTTTCTTT. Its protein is CASSKDGGEAFF.

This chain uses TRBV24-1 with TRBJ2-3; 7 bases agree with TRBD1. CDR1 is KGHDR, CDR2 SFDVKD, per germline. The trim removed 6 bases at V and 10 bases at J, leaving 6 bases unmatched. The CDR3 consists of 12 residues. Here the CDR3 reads CATSRQGRAQYF. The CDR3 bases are TGTGCCACCAGTAGACAGGGTCGAGCGCAGTATTTT.

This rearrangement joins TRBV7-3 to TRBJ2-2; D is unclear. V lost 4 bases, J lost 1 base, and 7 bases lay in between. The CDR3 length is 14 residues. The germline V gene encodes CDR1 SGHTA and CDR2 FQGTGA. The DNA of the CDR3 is TGTGCCAGCAGCTCTCAGGTGAACACCGGGGAGCTGTTTTTT. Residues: CASSSQVNTGELFF.

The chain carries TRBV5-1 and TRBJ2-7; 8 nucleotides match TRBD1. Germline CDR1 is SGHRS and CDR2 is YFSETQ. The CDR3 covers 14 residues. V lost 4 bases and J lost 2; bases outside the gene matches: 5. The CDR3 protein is CASSEGQAAYEQYF. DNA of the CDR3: TGCGCCAGCAGCGAGGGACAGGCAGCCTACGAGCAGTACTTC. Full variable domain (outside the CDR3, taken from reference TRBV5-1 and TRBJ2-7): KAGVTQTPRYLIKTRGQQVTLSCSPISGHRSVSWYQQTPGQGLQFLFEYFSETQRNKGNFPGRFSGRQFSNSRSEMNVSTLELGDSALYLCASSEGQAAYEQYFGPGTRLTVT.